In this sample, the clone carrying this T cell receptor beta chain turned up a few times. The germline V gene encodes CDR1 SGHRS and CDR2 YFSETQ. Between the trimmed V and J ends, which lost 4 bases and 1 base, there was a span of 17 bases. The CDR3 is 16 residues long. The data were obtained in a study of response to subunit inactivated influenza vaccine. Using its own MiXCR run on the RT-PCR reads, TCRdb lists one record per CDR3 protein. The repertoire has about 650,000 distinct CDR3 sequences, approximately 14% of them found once; the top ten carry 9.5% to 13%. V gene TRBV5-1 combines with J gene TRBJ1-1; D might be TRBD1 (6 bases). The sample here was PBMCs from blood, taken 11 to 12 days after vaccination. This receptor was taken from a man aged 50 to 60 who received an inactivated influenza vaccine. The chain's CDR3 is CASSLKGQGPNTEAFF. DNA of the CDR3: TGCGCCAGCAGCCTGAAGGGGCAGGGGCCGAACACTGAAGCTTTCTTT.